One and the same sample provided the 19 T cell receptor beta chains below, sequenced in a study of OX40 agonist ivuxolimab in advanced cancers. The table came from immunoSEQ multiplex PCR; TCRdb's copy has only in-frame clones and leaves some out. The sample contains around 100,000 clones, about 89% of which appear only once. Material: CD4+ or CD8+ T cells sorted from blood, obtained in a trial of the OX40 agonist ivuxolimab. The source is an adult with an advanced solid tumor such as melanoma, head and neck, liver or kidney cancer.

The chain uses TRBV28 and TRBJ2-5, with 10 bases matching TRBD1. The J call is uncertain, as TRBJ2-7 better fits the DNA end. The CDR3 is made up of 14 amino acids. The germline V gene has CDR1 MDHEN and CDR2 SYDVKM. The CDR3 spells CASRAGTGAYEQYF. CDR3 in DNA: TGTGCCAGCAGAGCCGGGACAGGGGCCTACGAGCAGTACTTC.

The gene calls are TRBV5-6 and TRBJ2-5; 8 nucleotides line up with TRBD1. The CDR3 length is 16 residues. CDR1 and CDR2 from the germline V gene are SGHDT and YYEEEE. With 4 bases clipped from V and 5 bases from J, the junction kept 13 bases outside the gene matches. This chain's CDR3 is CASSGRGAGGGETQYF. The CDR3 DNA sequence: TGTGCCAGCAGCGGCCGCGGGGCAGGGGGCGGCGAGACCCAGTACTTC.

This chain joins TRBV7-6 and TRBJ2-7, with 9 bases lining up with TRBD2. V lost 5 bases and J lost 4; bases outside the gene matches: 6. Germline CDR1 is SGHVS and CDR2 is FNYEAQ. The CDR3 has 14 residues. The CDR3 sequence is CASSLLAGKYEQYF. The CDR3 nucleotides read TGTGCCAGCAGCCTTCTAGCGGGGAAGTACGAGCAGTACTTC.

The chain recombines TRBV19 with TRBJ2-5, with D possibly being TRBD1 or TRBD2 (5 bases each). V gave up 3 bases and J gave up 2 bases, with 10 bases separating them. CDR3 length: 14 residues. CDR1 and CDR2 from the germline V gene are LNHDA and SQIVND (reference sequence). The CDR3 sequence is CASSIYRRQETQYF. The CDR3 nucleotides read TGTGCCAGTAGTATTTACAGGAGGCAAGAGACCCAGTACTTC.

This clone was recorded only once. The chain combines TRBV27 with TRBJ2-7; D may correspond to TRBD1 or TRBD2 (5 bases each). This CDR3 has 15 residues. The V gene's germline CDR1 is MNHEY and CDR2 SMNVEV (reference sequence). Trimming stripped 1 base from V and 9 bases from J, with 19 bases between. CDR3 nucleotide sequence: TGTGCCAGCAGTTTATGGGGTAGAGGGACCCTAGGGCAGTACTTC. Protein: CASSLWGRGTLGQYF.

The gene calls are TRBV30 and TRBJ2-5, with TRBD2 as a possible D gene (6 bases). The germline gives CDR1 GTSNPN, CDR2 SVGIG (reference sequence). CDR3 length: 13 residues. V was clipped by 3 bases and J by 5 bases, with 13 bases between them. This CDR3 reads CAWRLAVRETQYF. CDR3 in DNA: TGTGCCTGGAGGTTAGCGGTCCGGGAGACCCAGTACTTC.

The V call is TRBV5-1, the J call TRBJ1-2; 11 bases line up with TRBD1. The CDR3 length is 15 residues. The germline CDR1 and CDR2 sequences are SGHRS and YFSETQ. Trimming cost V 6 bases and J 6 bases; bases outside gene matches: 10. CDR3 sequence reads: CASTDPGQGVDGYTF. The CDR3 DNA is TGCGCCAGCACCGATCCGGGACAGGGGGTGGATGGCTACACCTTC.

This rearrangement joins TRBV5-1 to TRBJ2-2, with 12 positions matching TRBD2. The ends lost 5 bases at V and 6 bases at J; junction bases unmatched: 11. This CDR3 has 17 amino acids. Looked up from germline, CDR1 is SGHRS and CDR2 is YFSETQ. CDR3 in DNA: TGCGCCAGCAGATCGACTAGCGGGGGAGCGCGAGCCGGGGAGCTGTTTTTT. This sequence encodes CASRSTSGGARAGELFF.

The V and J genes are TRBV6-1 and TRBJ1-5; D unclear. In germline, CDR1 is MNHNS, CDR2 SASEGT. Trimming pared 4 bases from V and 0 bases from J, leaving 7 bases between. The CDR3 extends over 14 amino acids. CDR3 coding DNA: TGTGCCAGCAGTGTTTACATTAGCAATCAGCCCCAGCATTTT. Translating it yields CASSVYISNQPQHF.

This rearrangement joins TRBV28 to TRBJ2-1; 7 bases fit TRBD2. This CDR3 has 13 amino acids. V gave up 10 bases and J gave up 5 bases; unmatched junction bases: 8. The germline CDR1 and CDR2 sequences are MDHEN and SYDVKM. The CDR3 DNA reads TGTGCCATGGGCGGGAGAGGAGACAATGAGCAGTTCTTC. Translation gives CAMGGRGDNEQFF.

This clone was picked up one time. This sequence joins TRBV19 and TRBJ1-3; tentatively, D is TRBD1 (5 bases). The germline gives CDR1 LNHDA, CDR2 SQIVND (reference sequence). V was cut by 9 bases and J by 2 bases, with 14 bases left in between. The CDR3 has 14 amino acids. The CDR3 protein is CASGRGGTGNTIYF. The CDR3 region has the DNA TGTGCCAGCGGACGGGGGGGGACTGGAAACACCATATATTTT. Full variable domain (rest looked up from reference TRBV19 and TRBJ1-3): DGGITQSPKYLFRKEGQNVTLSCEQNLNHDAMYWYRQDPGQGLRLIYYSQIVNDFQKGDIAEGYSVSREKKESFPLTVTSAQKNPTAFYLCASGRGGTGNTIYFGEGSWLTVV.

The genes are TRBV19 and TRBJ2-3; D might be TRBD2 (7 bases). Trimming pared 5 bases from V and 4 bases from J, leaving 13 bases between. The length of the CDR3 is 14 residues. Germline assignment: CDR1 LNHDA and CDR2 SQIVND (reference sequence). DNA for the CDR3: TGTGCCAGTAGTGGGAGGGGGGCGTCAGATACGCAGTATTTT. This codes for CASSGRGASDTQYF.

The gene calls are TRBV4-1 and TRBJ2-1; 8 bases match TRBD1. Germline CDR1 and CDR2: MGHRA and YSYEKL. The V and J ends lost 2 bases and 0 bases, in that order; junction bases with no gene match: 3. The CDR3 runs to 16 residues. The CDR3 loop reads CASSQLTGGSYNEQFF. DNA for the CDR3: TGCGCCAGCAGCCAATTAACAGGGGGCTCCTACAATGAGCAGTTCTTC.

The chain has TRBV30 and TRBJ2-7, with 7 bases aligning to TRBD1. This CDR3 is built from 12 residues. Per the germline V gene, CDR1 is GTSNPN and CDR2 is SVGIG (reference sequence). The CDR3, as DNA: TGTGCTTATAGGGACAGAACCTACGAGCAGTACTTC. Amino acid sequence: CAYRDRTYEQYF. Full variable domain (remainder filled in from reference TRBV30 and TRBJ2-7): SQTIHQWPATLVQPVGSPLSLECTVEGTSNPNLYWYRQAAGRGLQLLFYSVGIGQISSEVPQNLSASRPQDRQFILSSKKLLLSDSGFYLCAYRDRTYEQYFGPGTRLTVT.

The genes are TRBV23-1 and TRBJ2-7; 8 nucleotides agree with TRBD1. TRBV23-1 is an ORF; its function is uncertain. This CDR3 region has 14 residues. The J segment lost 0 bases and the V segment lost 7 bases, leaving 5 bases of the junction unmatched. DNA of the CDR3: TGCGCCAGCACCCGGGACAGGAGCTCCTACGAGCAGTACTTC. Translation: CASTRDRSSYEQYF.

About this clone: Other DNA sequences in this specimen translate into the identical CDR3. The chain couples TRBV5-1 to TRBJ2-3; D is possibly TRBD2 (6 bases). V was trimmed by 0 bases and J by 3 bases, leaving 8 bases between them. CDR1 SGHRS and CDR2 YFSETQ come from the germline V gene. The CDR3 has 14 residues. CDR3 residues: CASSLAGGTDTQYF. The DNA of the CDR3 is TGCGCCAGCAGCTTGGCCGGGGGAACAGATACGCAGTATTTT.

V usage is TRBV25-1 and J usage is TRBJ1-3; tentatively, D is TRBD1 (6 bases). This CDR3 is 15 amino acids long. The V end lost 3 bases, the J end lost 1 base, and 10 bases lay between the germline ends. CDR1 is MGHDK and CDR2 is SYGVNS in the germline V gene. This chain's CDR3 is CASSDTGSSGNTIYF. In nucleotides, the CDR3 is TGTGCCAGCAGTGACACAGGGTCGTCTGGAAACACCATATATTTT.

The chain joins TRBV7-2 to TRBJ1-1, with TRBD1 identical over 7 bases. This CDR3 is built from 14 residues. Trimming at V came to 8 bases and at J to 4 bases, leaving 10 bases not matched to a gene. Germline CDR1 SGHTA, CDR2 FQGNSA. The CDR3 loop is CASSRRGGVTEAFF. CDR3 DNA sequence: TGTGCCAGCTCACGCAGGGGGGGTGTCACTGAAGCTTTCTTT.

This clone was counted between two and nine times. This rearrangement joins TRBV29-1 to TRBJ1-4, with 10 bases identical to TRBD1. Germline V gene sequence: CDR1 SQVTM, CDR2 ANQGSEA. With V trimmed by 6 bases and J by 10 bases, 14 bases remained unmatched. The CDR3 totals 15 residues. The CDR3 here is CSVSETGQGNGKLFF. CDR3 nucleotides: TGCAGCGTATCGGAAACGGGACAGGGGAACGGAAAACTGTTTTTT.